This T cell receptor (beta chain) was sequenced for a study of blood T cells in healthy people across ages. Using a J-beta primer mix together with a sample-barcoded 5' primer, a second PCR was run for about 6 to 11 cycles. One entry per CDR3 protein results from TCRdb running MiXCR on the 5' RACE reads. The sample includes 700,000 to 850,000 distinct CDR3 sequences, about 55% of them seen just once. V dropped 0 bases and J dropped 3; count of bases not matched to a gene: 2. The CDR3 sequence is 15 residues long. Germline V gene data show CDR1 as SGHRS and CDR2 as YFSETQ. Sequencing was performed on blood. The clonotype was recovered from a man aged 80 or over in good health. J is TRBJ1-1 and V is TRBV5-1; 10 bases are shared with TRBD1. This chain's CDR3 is CASSLDGTGDTEAFF. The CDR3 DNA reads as TGCGCCAGCAGCTTGGACGGGACAGGGGACACTGAAGCTTTCTTT.